The rows below give T cell receptor beta chains drawn from one sample of a study of blood T cell repertoires in COVID-19. Sequencing was performed with immunoSEQ multiplex PCR; in TCRdb, only in-frame clones are kept and a portion is missing. The sample holds about 500,000 clones, roughly 87% seen once. Sequencing was performed on PBMCs or T cells enriched from blood (not recorded which). These receptors came from a woman aged 18-30 years who had recovered from COVID-19. Each CDR3 is given with its conserved first and last residue. D genes are given only for firm matches. Expanded clones are given a class, and other clones once, few, many or no size at all.

clone size,V gene,J gene,D gene,CDR3 DNA,CDR3 protein
NA,TRBV5-6,TRBJ2-3,NA,TGTGCCAGCAGCTTGGGGGGGGGCGTTGGCACAGATACGCAGTATTTT,CASSLGGGVGTDTQYF
NA,TRBV7-9,TRBJ2-3,TRBD2,TGTGCCAGCGGAGCGGGGGCCACAGATACGCAGTATTTT,CASGAGATDTQYF
NA,TRBV9,TRBJ1-6,TRBD1,TGTGCCAGCAGCGAGACCAGGGGGTGGGAGAATTCACCCCTCCACTTT,CASSETRGWENSPLHF
NA,TRBV3-1/TRBV3-2,TRBJ1-2,NA,TGTGCCAGCAGCCTTCTGAACTATGGCTACACCTTC,CASSLLNYGYTF
NA,TRBV5-1,TRBJ2-2,NA,TGCGCCAGCAGCCCACATACCGGGACCCCGGCGGGGGGGGAGCTGTTTTTT,CASSPHTGTPAGGELFF
NA,TRBV5-4,TRBJ2-3,NA,TGTGCCAGCAGCGTGAGCGGAAGCACAGATACGCAGTATTTT,CASSVSGSTDTQYF
NA,TRBV5-1,TRBJ1-1,TRBD1,TGCGCCAGCAGCCTAACCCGACAGGGGGCCACTGAAGCTTTCTTT,CASSLTRQGATEAFF
NA,TRBV6-6,TRBJ2-6,NA,TGTGCCAGCACCATAGGGGACTCTGGGGCCAACGTCCTGACTTTC,CASTIGDSGANVLTF
NA,TRBV18,TRBJ1-2,NA,TGTGCCAGCTCCCTAGCGCGAGGGGACGGCTACACCTTC,CASSLARGDGYTF
NA,TRBV5-1,TRBJ1-1,TRBD1,TGCGCCAGCAGCTCGCAGACAGGGATCCCTGAAGCTTTCTTT,CASSSQTGIPEAFF
NA,TRBV19,TRBJ2-5,NA,TGTGCCAGTAGTATAAGCAGGGGCGGGGAGACCCAGTACTTC,CASSISRGGETQYF
NA,TRBV5-1,TRBJ2-5,TRBD2,TGCGCCAGCAGCACAACTAGCGGGGGCGGTGGGGAGACCCAGTACTTC,CASSTTSGGGGETQYF
NA,TRBV30,TRBJ1-1,NA,TGTGCCTGGTCCAATAGGGGAACTGAAGCTTTCTTT,CAWSNRGTEAFF
NA,TRBV4-1,TRBJ2-7,TRBD1,TGCGCCAGCAGCCAAGACGGGACAGCCCGATACGAGCAGTACTTC,CASSQDGTARYEQYF
NA,TRBV18,TRBJ2-5,NA,TGTGCCAGCTCACCAGTCGGGGAACAAGAGACCCAGTACTTC,CASSPVGEQETQYF
NA,TRBV7-8,TRBJ2-3,NA,TGTGCCAGCATGGCGGGGGCTGTAACTAGCACAGATACGCAGTATTTT,CASMAGAVTSTDTQYF
many,TRBV6-4,TRBJ1-4,TRBD1,TGTGCCAGCAGTGCCGGGACAGGAGGCGAAAAACTGTTTTTT,CASSAGTGGEKLFF
NA,TRBV2,TRBJ2-7,NA,TGTGCCAGCGTCGGCGGTAGCGGTATCTACGAGCAGTACTTC,CASVGGSGIYEQYF
NA,TRBV5-1,TRBJ1-1,TRBD1,TGCGCCAGCAGCCTAGGACAGGGAGATAACACTGAAGCTTTCTTT,CASSLGQGDNTEAFF
NA,TRBV5-1,TRBJ2-2,TRBD1,TGCGCCAGCCACAGGGGCTCCGACTACACCGGGGAGCTGTTTTTT,CASHRGSDYTGELFF
NA,TRBV29-1,TRBJ1-1,NA,TGCAGCGCCACTGGCACTCGGGAGGCTGAAGCTTTCTTT,CSATGTREAEAFF
NA,TRBV4-1,TRBJ2-1,NA,TGCGCCAGCAGCCAAGGGGCGCAGATCAATGAGCAGTTCTTC,CASSQGAQINEQFF
NA,TRBV9,TRBJ2-1,TRBD2,TGTGCCAGCAGCCCCGGGACTAGCGACAATGAGCAGTTCTTC,CASSPGTSDNEQFF
NA,TRBV5-6,TRBJ1-1,TRBD1,TGTGCCAGCAGCTCCAGGGGGCAGGCTTTCTTT,CASSSRGQAFF